The sequence of this TCR beta chain was determined in a study of Graves' ophthalmopathy and Graves' hyperthyroidism. V lost 7 bases, J lost 8 bases, and 11 bases lay in between. Per the germline V gene, CDR1 is MNHEY and CDR2 is SVGAGI. The CDR3 is made up of 12 amino acids. From RNA, the CDR3 regions of TCR beta chains were amplified and sequenced. Second-round multiplex PCR came after first-round RT-PCR with HTBI primers. From the multiplex PCR reads, TCRdb called clonotypes with MiXCR, one entry per CDR3 protein. The sample consists of about 1.2 million distinct CDR3 sequences, 35% to 40% of them appearing once.

The specimen was peripheral blood or thyroid tissue (not recorded which). The source of this sequence is an adult man with Graves' hyperthyroidism. The chain joins TRBV6-5 to TRBJ1-4; D may be TRBD1 (6 bases). The CDR3 DNA follows: TGTGCCAGCAACACAGGGTGGGAAAAACTGTTTTTT. Its protein product is CASNTGWEKLFF.